One and the same sample provided the 3 T cell receptor beta chains below, sequenced in a study of T cells after yellow fever vaccination. One entry per CDR3 protein results from TCRdb running MiXCR on the 5' RACE reads. Altogether some 300,000 distinct CDR3 sequences are present, roughly 8.7% being singletons, with the ten largest covering around 3.5%. Specimen: CD4+ T cells sorted from PBMCs, collected 5 days after the yellow fever booster vaccination. The receptors were gathered from a man between 18 and 35 years old who received the YFV17D yellow fever vaccine.

This clonotype appeared many times. J is TRBJ2-3 and V is TRBV20-1; a weak D match, TRBD1 (5 bases). V was trimmed by 3 bases and J by 1 base, leaving 14 bases between them. This CDR3 region has 15 residues. Germline V gene data show CDR1 as DFQATT and CDR2 as SNEGSKA (reference sequence). CDR3 in amino acids: CSASRQGLGTDTQYF. CDR3 coding DNA: TGCAGTGCTAGTCGGCAGGGCCTAGGCACAGATACGCAGTATTTT.

This clonotype has a handful of counts. This chain connects TRBV24-1 to TRBJ2-3, with D maybe TRBD2 (5 bases). Germline V gene data show CDR1 as KGHDR and CDR2 as SFDVKD. Trimming shortened V by 2 bases and J by 1 base, and 9 bases separated the two germline ends. There are 15 residues in the CDR3. CDR3 amino acids: CATSDSKLGTDTQYF. CDR3 nucleotides: TGTGCCACCAGTGATTCCAAACTAGGCACAGATACGCAGTATTTT.

This clonotype turned up a few times. The chain carries TRBV20-1 and TRBJ2-7; no firm D call. The germline V and J ends were trimmed by 4 bases and 2 bases, with 9 bases remaining between them. The CDR3 extends over 12 amino acids. CDR1 DFQATT and CDR2 SNEGSKA come from the germline V gene (reference sequence). The DNA for the CDR3 is TGCAGTGCTACGCCCTTCACCTACGAGCAGTACTTC. Protein sequence: CSATPFTYEQYF.